This T cell receptor beta chain was sequenced in a study of cytomegalovirus exposure and HLA in healthy donors. In the study overall: The Caucasian-associated ancestry cluster held under 90% of around 380 genotyped donors. The study's findings and limits: Links to common viral pathogens appeared, in a later analysis, for several of the most significant clusters. The investigators catalogued 150 to 200 TCR beta chains as cytomegalovirus-associated.

PCR employed 60 Vbeta and 13 Jbeta primers. Assay: immunoSEQ multiplex PCR; the TCRdb copy retains only in-frame clones and omits some. This table has about 100,000 clones, over 60% appearing once. Germline lookup yields CDR1 SGHTA and CDR2 FQGNSA. CDR3 length: 18 amino acids. The V gene end was trimmed by 5 bases and the J gene end by 0 bases; junction bases not matched to a gene: 10. Worth noting for this clone: Its antigen remains unknown.

This clonotype was obtained from a male donor in good health and CMV-seropositive. The chain employs TRBV7-2 and TRBJ1-6; 7 bases map to TRBD1. The sample consisted of PBMCs. As DNA, the CDR3 is TGTGCCAGCAGCCCACGGCCCAGGGGGAGCTCCTATAATTCACCCCTCCACTTT. Protein: CASSPRPRGSSYNSPLHF.